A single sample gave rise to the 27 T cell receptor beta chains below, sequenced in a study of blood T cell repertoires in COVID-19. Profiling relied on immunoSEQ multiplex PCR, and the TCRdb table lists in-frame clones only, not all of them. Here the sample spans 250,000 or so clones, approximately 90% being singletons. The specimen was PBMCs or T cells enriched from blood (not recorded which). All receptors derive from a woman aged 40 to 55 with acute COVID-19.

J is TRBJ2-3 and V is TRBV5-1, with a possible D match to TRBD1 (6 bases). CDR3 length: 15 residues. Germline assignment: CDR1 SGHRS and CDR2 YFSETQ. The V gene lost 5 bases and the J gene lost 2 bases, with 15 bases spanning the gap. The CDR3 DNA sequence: TGCGCCAGCAGAACCTCGGGACACCCCACAGATACGCAGTATTTT. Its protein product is CASRTSGHPTDTQYF.

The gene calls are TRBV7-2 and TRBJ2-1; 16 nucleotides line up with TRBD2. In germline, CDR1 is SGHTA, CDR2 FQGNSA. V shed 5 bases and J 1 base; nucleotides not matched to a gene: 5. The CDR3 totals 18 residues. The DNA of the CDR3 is TGTGCCAGCAGCCCGGGACTAGCGGGAGGGCCGTCCTACAATGAGCAGTTCTTC. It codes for CASSPGLAGGPSYNEQFF. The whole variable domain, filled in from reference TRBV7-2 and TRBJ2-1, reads GAGVSQSPSNKVTEKGKDVELRCDPISGHTALYWYRQSLGQGLEFLIYFQGNSAPDKSGLPSDRFSAERTGGSVSTLTIQRTQQEDSAVYLCASSPGLAGGPSYNEQFFGPGTRLTVL.

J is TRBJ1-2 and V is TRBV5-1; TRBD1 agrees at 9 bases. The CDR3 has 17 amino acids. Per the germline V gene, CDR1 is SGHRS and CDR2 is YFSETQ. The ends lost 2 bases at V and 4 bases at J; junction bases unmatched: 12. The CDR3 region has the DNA TGCGCCAGCAGCTTTACAGGGGGCGCATCCGTGGGCTATGGCTACACCTTC. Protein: CASSFTGGASVGYGYTF.

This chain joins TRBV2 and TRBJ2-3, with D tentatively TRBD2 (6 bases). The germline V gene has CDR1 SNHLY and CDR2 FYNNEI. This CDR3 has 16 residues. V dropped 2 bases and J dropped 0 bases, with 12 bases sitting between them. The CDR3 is CASSERRGTSTDTQYF. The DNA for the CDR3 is TGTGCCAGCAGTGAACGGCGCGGGACTAGCACAGATACGCAGTATTTT. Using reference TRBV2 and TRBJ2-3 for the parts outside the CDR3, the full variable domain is EPEVTQTPSHQVTQMGQEVILRCVPISNHLYFYWYRQILGQKVEFLVSFYNNEISEKSEIFDDQFSVERPDGSNFTLKIRSTKLEDSAMYFCASSERRGTSTDTQYFGPGTRLTVL.

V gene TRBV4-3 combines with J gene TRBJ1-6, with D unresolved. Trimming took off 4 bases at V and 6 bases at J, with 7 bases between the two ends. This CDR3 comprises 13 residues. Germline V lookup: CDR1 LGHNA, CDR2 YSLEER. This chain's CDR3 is CASSRGTNSPLHF. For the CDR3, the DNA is TGCGCCAGCAGCCGCGGTACTAATTCACCCCTCCACTTT.

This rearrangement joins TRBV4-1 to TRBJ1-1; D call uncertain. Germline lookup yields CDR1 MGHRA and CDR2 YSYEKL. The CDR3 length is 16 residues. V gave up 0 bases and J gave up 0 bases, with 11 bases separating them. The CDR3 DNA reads TGCGCCAGCAGCCAAGATGTAACAATTCTGAACACTGAAGCTTTCTTT. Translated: CASSQDVTILNTEAFF.

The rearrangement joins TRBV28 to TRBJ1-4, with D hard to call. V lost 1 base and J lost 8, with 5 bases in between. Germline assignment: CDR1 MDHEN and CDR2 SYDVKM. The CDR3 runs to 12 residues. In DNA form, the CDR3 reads TGTGCCAGCAGTTTATTTGGCGAAAAACTGTTTTTT. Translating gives CASSLFGEKLFF.

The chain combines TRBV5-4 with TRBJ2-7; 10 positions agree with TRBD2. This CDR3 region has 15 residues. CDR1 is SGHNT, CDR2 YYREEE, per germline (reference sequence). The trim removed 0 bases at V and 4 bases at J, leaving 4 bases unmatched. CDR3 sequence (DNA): TGTGCCAGCAGCTTGGGGAGCGGGAGGGGGTACGAGCAGTACGTC. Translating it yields CASSLGSGRGYEQYV.

The CDR3 coding sequence is TGTGCCACAAGGCCCGGGACAGGTGTGAGCAATCAGCCCCAGCATTTT. This sequence encodes CATRPGTGVSNQPQHF. The chain joins TRBV19 to TRBJ1-5, with 8 bases matching TRBD1. V shed 10 bases, J shed 1 base, and the junction held 12 bases outside the gene matches. This CDR3 has 16 amino acids. Germline CDR1 is LNHDA and CDR2 is SQIVND (reference sequence).

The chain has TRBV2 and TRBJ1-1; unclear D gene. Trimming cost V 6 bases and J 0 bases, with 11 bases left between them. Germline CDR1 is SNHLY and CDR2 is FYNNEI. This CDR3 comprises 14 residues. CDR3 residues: CASRMGSMNTEAFF. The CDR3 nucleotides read TGTGCCAGCAGGATGGGGAGTATGAACACTGAAGCTTTCTTT.

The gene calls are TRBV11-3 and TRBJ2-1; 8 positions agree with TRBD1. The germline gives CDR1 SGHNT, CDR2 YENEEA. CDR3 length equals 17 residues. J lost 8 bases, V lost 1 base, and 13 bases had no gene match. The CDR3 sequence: CASSLGDRFGKDDEQFF. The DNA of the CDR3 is TGTGCCAGCAGCTTAGGGGACAGGTTTGGTAAAGACGATGAGCAGTTCTTC.

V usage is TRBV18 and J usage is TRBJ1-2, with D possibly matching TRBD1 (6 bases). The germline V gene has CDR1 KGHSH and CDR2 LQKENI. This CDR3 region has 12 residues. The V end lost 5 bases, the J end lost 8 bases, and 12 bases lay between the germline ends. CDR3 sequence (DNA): TGTGCCAGCTCATACCGGGACATCGGCTACACCTTC. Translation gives CASSYRDIGYTF.

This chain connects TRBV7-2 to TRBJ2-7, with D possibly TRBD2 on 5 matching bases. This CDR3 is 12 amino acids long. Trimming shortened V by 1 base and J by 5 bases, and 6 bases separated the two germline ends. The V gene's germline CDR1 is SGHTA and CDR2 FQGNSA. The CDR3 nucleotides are TGTGCCAGCAGCTTAGACGGGGACGAGCAGTACTTC. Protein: CASSLDGDEQYF.

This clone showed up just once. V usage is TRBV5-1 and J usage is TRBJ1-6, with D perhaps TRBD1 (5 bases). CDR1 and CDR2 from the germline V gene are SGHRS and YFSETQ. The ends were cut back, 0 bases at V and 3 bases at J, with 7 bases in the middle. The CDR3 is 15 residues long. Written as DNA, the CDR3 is TGCGCCAGCAGCTTGGTGCAGGGCTATAATTCACCCCTCCACTTT. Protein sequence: CASSLVQGYNSPLHF. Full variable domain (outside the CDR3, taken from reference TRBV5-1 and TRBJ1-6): KAGVTQTPRYLIKTRGQQVTLSCSPISGHRSVSWYQQTPGQGLQFLFEYFSETQRNKGNFPGRFSGRQFSNSRSEMNVSTLELGDSALYLCASSLVQGYNSPLHFGNGTRLTVT.

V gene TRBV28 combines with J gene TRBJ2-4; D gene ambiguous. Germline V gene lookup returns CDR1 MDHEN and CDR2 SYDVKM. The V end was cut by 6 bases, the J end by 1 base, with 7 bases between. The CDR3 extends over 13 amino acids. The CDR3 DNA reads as TGTGCCAGCAGGGAGAATGCCAAAAACATTCAGTACTTC. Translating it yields CASRENAKNIQYF.

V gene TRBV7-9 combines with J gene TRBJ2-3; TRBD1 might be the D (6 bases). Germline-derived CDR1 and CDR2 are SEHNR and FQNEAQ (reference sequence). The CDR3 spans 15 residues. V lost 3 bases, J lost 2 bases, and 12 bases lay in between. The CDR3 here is CASSFQGGFTDTQYF. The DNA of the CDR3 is TGTGCCAGCAGCTTCCAAGGGGGATTCACAGATACGCAGTATTTT.

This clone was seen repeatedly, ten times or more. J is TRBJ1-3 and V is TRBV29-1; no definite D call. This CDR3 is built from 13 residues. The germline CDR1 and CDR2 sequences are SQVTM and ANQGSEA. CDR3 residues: CLQTVSSGNTIYF. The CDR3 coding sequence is TGCCTTCAAACAGTGAGCTCTGGAAACACCATATATTTT.

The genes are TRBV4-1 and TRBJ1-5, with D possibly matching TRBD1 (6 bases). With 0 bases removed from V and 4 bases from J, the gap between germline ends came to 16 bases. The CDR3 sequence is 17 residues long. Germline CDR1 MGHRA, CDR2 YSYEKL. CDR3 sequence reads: CASSQDGRGGPNQPQHF. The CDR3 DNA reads TGCGCCAGCAGCCAAGATGGAAGGGGGGGGCCTAATCAGCCCCAGCATTTT.

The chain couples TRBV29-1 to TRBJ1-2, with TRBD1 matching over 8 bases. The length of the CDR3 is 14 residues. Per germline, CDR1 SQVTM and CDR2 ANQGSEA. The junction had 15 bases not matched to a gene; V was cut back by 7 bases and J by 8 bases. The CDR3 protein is CSAARTGLQRGYTF. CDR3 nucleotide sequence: TGCAGCGCTGCCCGGACAGGGCTGCAGCGGGGCTACACCTTC.

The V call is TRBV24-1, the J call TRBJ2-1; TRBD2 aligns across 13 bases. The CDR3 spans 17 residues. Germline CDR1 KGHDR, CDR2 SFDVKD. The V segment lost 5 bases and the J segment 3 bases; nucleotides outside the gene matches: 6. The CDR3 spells CATSGGGLAGHYNEQFF. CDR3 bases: TGTGCCACCAGTGGAGGGGGACTAGCGGGACACTACAATGAGCAGTTCTTC.

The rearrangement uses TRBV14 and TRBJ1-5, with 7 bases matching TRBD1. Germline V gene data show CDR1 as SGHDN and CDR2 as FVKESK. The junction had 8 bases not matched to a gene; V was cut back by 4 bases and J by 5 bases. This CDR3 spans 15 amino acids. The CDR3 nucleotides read TGTGCCAGCAGCCCAATTCGGACAGGTTATCAGCCCCAGCATTTT. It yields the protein CASSPIRTGYQPQHF. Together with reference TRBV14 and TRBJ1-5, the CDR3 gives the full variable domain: EAGVTQFPSHSVIEKGQTVTLRCDPISGHDNLYWYRRVMGKEIKFLLHFVKESKQDESGMPNNRFLAERTGGTYSTLKVQPAELEDSGVYFCASSPIRTGYQPQHFGDGTRLSIL.

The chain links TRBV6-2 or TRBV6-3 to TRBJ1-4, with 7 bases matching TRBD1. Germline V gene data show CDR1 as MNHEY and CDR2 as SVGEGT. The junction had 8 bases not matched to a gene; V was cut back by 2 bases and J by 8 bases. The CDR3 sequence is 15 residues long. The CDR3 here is CASSYPARGREKLFF. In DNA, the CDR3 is TGTGCCAGCAGTTACCCGGCTAGGGGGCGAGAAAAACTGTTTTTT.

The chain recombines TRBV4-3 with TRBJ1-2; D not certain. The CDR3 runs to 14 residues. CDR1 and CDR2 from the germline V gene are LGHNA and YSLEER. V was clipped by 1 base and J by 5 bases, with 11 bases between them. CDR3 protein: CASSQGEGGYGYTF. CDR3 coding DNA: TGCGCCAGCAGCCAAGGCGAGGGAGGGTATGGCTACACCTTC.

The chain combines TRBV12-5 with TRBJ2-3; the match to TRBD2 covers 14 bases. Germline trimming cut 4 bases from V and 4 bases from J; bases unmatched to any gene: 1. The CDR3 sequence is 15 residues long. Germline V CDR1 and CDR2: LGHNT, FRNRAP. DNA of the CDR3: TGTGCTAGTGGTTCGGGACTAGCGGGGGCAGATACGCAGTATTTT. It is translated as CASGSGLAGADTQYF.

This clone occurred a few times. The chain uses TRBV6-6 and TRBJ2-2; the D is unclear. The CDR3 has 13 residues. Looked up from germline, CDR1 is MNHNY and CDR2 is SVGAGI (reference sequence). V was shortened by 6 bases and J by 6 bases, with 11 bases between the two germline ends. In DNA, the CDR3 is TGTGCCAGCAGCCCTGGCGAGGCCGGGGAGCTGTTTTTT. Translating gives CASSPGEAGELFF.

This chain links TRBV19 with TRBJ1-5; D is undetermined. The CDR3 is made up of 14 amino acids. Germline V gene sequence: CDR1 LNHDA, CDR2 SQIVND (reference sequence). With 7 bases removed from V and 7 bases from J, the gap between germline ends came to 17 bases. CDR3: CASTIWAQAQPQHF. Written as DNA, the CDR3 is TGTGCCAGTACCATCTGGGCCCAGGCCCAGCCCCAGCATTTT.

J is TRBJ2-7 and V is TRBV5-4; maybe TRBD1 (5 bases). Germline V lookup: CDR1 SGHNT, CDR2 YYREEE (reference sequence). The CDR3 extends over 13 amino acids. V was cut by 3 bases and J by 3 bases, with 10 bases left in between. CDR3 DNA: TGTGCCAGCAGCTCCTCAGGGTACTACGAGCAGTACGTC. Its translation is CASSSSGYYEQYV.